This TCR beta chain was obtained from a study of lymphopenia after photon versus proton radiotherapy (dated by TCRdb to the late 2010s). Study-level background: Photon and proton radiation therapy were compared by the study for their immunological effects in patients with gastrointestinal tumors who developed high-grade lymphopenia. The cohort comprised some 20 patients with gastrointestinal tumors who received either photon or proton therapy and then developed lymphopenia. The study was designed to characterize how the impact on the immune system differs between the two radiation modalities.

Broader findings and caveats from the paper: Once the lymphocyte count had reached its nadir, the repertoires of photon-treated patients showed oligoclonal expansion, particularly of CD8+ Temra cells, and this expansion drove the decline in diversity. Across the cohort, among patients who died, a greater drop in TCR diversity after the nadir was inversely correlated with overall survival time. During treatment, patients who received proton therapy stayed relatively stable, whereas patients who received photon therapy lost naive T cells and TCR diversity and gained effector/memory populations. The survival association was examined only in patients who died, and the authors described better survival with proton therapy as a possibility, not as a demonstrated result.

The library was built by means of the immunoSEQ multiplex PCR assay. Deep sequencing of rearranged TCR beta loci, alongside multiparametric flow cytometry, was used to profile T cell repertoires. This is the immuneACCESS table as TCRdb keeps it, with only in-frame sequences that have V and J called. A part of the clones is gone; compared with another copy, unresolved V genes explain less than half, and the rest is unexplained. The sample yields 75,000 or so clones; about four fifths were counted once. The ten largest clonotypes hold approximately 1.4% of the sample. Notes on this clone: Its antigen is still unknown. Per-base qualities were not stored, and no clone one base away is much larger.

The input for sequencing was peripheral blood, taken from a patient treated with proton-based radiotherapy. The TCR originated in a man aged 55 to 70 with pancreatic cancer.

The CDR3 corresponds to CASSYSGSAEAFF. The sequence in DNA is TGTGCCAGCAGTTACTCTGGGTCCGCTGAAGCTTTCTTT. The rearranged segments are TRBV6-6 and TRBJ1-1; the D segment cannot be called with confidence. The junction carries 8 bases between V and J, which are trimmed by 0 bases and 6 bases respectively. The CDR3 covers 13 residues, taking in both the cysteine and the phenylalanine. Only CDR3 DNA remains: 39 bases, in frame from the first base. As encoded in the germline V gene (reference sequence), CDR1 is MNHNY while CDR2 is SVGAGI.